This record covers a single TCR beta chain. Its cognate antigen is unknown. The data derive from a study of long-term antiretroviral therapy in people with HIV. Notes on the study in general: Diversity measured after ART increased yet remained under transplant donor controls. Against controls, HIV repertoires showed narrower ranges of CDR3 length.

The CDR3 covers 15 residues. Per germline, CDR1 SGHRS and CDR2 YFSETQ. Trimming left V 2 bases short and J 6 bases short, with 17 bases between. A v3.0 immunoSEQ assay was performed at survey level. Method: immunoSEQ multiplex PCR; TCRdb's copy keeps in-frame clones and lacks some. The sample consists of 17,000 or so clones, over 70% of them appearing once. Source: unsorted PBMCs, taken less than 2.2 years before starting antiretroviral therapy. The V and J genes are TRBV5-1 and TRBJ1-1; D perhaps matches TRBD1 (5 bases). The receptor was isolated from a man aged 25 to 40 with HIV. CDR3 DNA: TGCGCCAGCAGCTTATCCCGTGGAAGGGACGCTGAAGCTTTCTTT. As protein: CASSLSRGRDAEAFF.